This T cell receptor beta chain was recovered during a study of T cell responses to AZD1222 COVID-19 vaccine. Study-wide points: Two AZD1222 doses significantly raised spike-specific TCR breadth and depth over controls. The study sampled repertoires only after the peak T cell response. Clonal diversity was possibly underestimated, and white British individuals and females predominated among donors.

Germline values: CDR1 MNHEY, CDR2 SMNVEV (reference sequence). The CDR3 totals 16 residues. On this clone itself: The antigen is unknown. A read error may produce the germline difference seen at one junction end.

Clones were read by immunoSEQ multiplex PCR, and TCRdb kept only the in-frame ones, dropping some. The sample yields 150,000 to 200,000 clones, approximately 90% seen once. This receptor was taken from an adult who received the MenACWY meningococcal vaccine as a control. Sequenced here: peripheral blood, sampled 28 days after the second dose of the MenACWY control vaccine. The J gene is TRBJ1-6, the V gene TRBV27, with a tentative D call TRBD1 (5 bases). CDR3 nucleotides: TGTGCCAGCAGTTTAGCTAGGCAGGGTTATACTTCACCCCTCCACTTT. This codes for CASSLARQGYTSPLHF.